The subject of this entry is one T cell receptor (beta chain). Its specificity is unknown. The donors were part of the validation cohort of 95 to 150 subjects. That cohort was separate from the first cohort, which comprised under 750 subjects. This entry is derived from a study of cytomegalovirus exposure and HLA in healthy donors. Study as a whole: It was reported in a later analysis that the 100 to 150 validation repertoires used the same platform as the roughly 640 first-cohort repertoires.

Germline CDR1 reads SGHRS; CDR2 reads YFSETQ. This CDR3 comprises 16 residues. Germline trimming cut 5 bases from V and 2 bases from J; bases unmatched to any gene: 9. The repertoire was sequenced with immunoSEQ multiplex PCR; TCRdb's copy has only in-frame clones and lacks some. The sample has about 110,000 clones; roughly 89% are singletons. Study conclusions and caveats: Reportedly, cytomegalovirus status was diagnosed with high sensitivity and specificity. Subsequent analysis revealed that first-cohort TCR clusters tended to co-occur in the roughly 120 validation repertoires.

What was sequenced was PBMCs. The chain has TRBV5-1 and TRBJ2-5, with 10 bases that match TRBD2. The source of this sequence is a woman between 18 and 29 years old in good health and CMV-seronegative. CDR3 sequence reads: CASSSLAGPIQETQYF. The CDR3 region has the DNA TGCGCCAGCAGTTCACTAGCGGGGCCTATTCAAGAGACCCAGTACTTC. Full variable domain (remainder filled in from reference TRBV5-1 and TRBJ2-5): KAGVTQTPRYLIKTRGQQVTLSCSPISGHRSVSWYQQTPGQGLQFLFEYFSETQRNKGNFPGRFSGRQFSNSRSEMNVSTLELGDSALYLCASSSLAGPIQETQYFGPGTRLLVL.